The rows below give T cell receptor beta chains drawn from one sample of a study of blood T cell repertoires in COVID-19. Assay used: immunoSEQ multiplex PCR; TCRdb lists only in-frame clones, some missing. In the table there are 150,000 to 200,000 clones, around nine tenths of which are singletons. The sample taken for sequencing was peripheral blood. Receptors were obtained from a man aged 18 to 29 with active or convalescent COVID-19. Each CDR3 is given with its conserved first and last residue. The order of the fields is D gene, clone size, J gene, V gene, CDR3 DNA, CDR3 protein. The D gene is left open where the match is weak. Size values are once, few and many counts, or a class for expanded clones, and some rows have none.

>.|.|TRBJ1-5|TRBV27
TGTGCCAGCAGTTCAACTAATCAGCCCCAGCATTTT
CASSSTNQPQHF
>TRBD1|.|TRBJ1-1|TRBV5-4
TGTGCCAGCAGCTTACCCGACAGGGGGCGGAACACTGAAGCTTTCTTT
CASSLPDRGRNTEAFF
>TRBD2|.|TRBJ2-5|TRBV29-1
TGCAGCGCTCCCCCAGCGGGAGAGGTAGGAGAGACCCAGTACTTC
CSAPPAGEVGETQYF
>.|once|TRBJ1-1|TRBV7-9
TGTGCCAGCAGCTTAGTAACTAACACTGAAGCTTTCTTT
CASSLVTNTEAFF
>TRBD1|once|TRBJ2-7|TRBV27
TGTGCCAGCAGTTTAATATATGGAGATACAGGGGCGGACGAGCAGTACTTC
CASSLIYGDTGADEQYF
>TRBD1|.|TRBJ1-3|TRBV2
TGTGCCAGCAGTGATTCGGGACAGGGGTACACCATATATTTT
CASSDSGQGYTIYF
>.|.|TRBJ1-2|TRBV18
TGTGCCAGCTCACCATTGCCCCAGGGTGAATTCTATGGCTACACCTTC
CASSPLPQGEFYGYTF
>.|.|TRBJ1-4|TRBV5-1
TGCGCCAGCAGCTTGGATGGGTGGAGGGAGGAAAAACTGTTTTTT
CASSLDGWREEKLFF
>TRBD2|.|TRBJ2-1|TRBV13
TGTGCCAGCAGCTCAGGACTAGCGGGGTACAATGAGCAGTTCTTC
CASSSGLAGYNEQFF
>TRBD2|.|TRBJ2-5|TRBV7-8
TGTGCCAGCAGCCTCTGGACTAGCGGGACCGTCGGTCAGTACTTC
CASSLWTSGTVGQYF
>.|.|TRBJ2-2|TRBV2
TGTGCCAGCAAGGGGACTCTAGATCCCGGGGAGCTGTTTTTT
CASKGTLDPGELFF
>.|.|TRBJ1-3|TRBV24-1
TGTGCCACCAGTGCCGGACCGGGGAACACCATATATTTT
CATSAGPGNTIYF
>.|.|TRBJ2-3|TRBV24-1
TGTGCCACCAGTGATTTGGAGGGCCCAGATACGCAGTATTTT
CATSDLEGPDTQYF
>TRBD1|.|TRBJ1-5|TRBV5-5
TGTGCCAGCAGCCAGGGGGTAGGGGCCATCAATCAGCCCCAGCATTTT
CASSQGVGAINQPQHF
>.|.|TRBJ1-1|TRBV3-1/TRBV3-2
TGTGCCAGCAGCCAAGAGTTGGCAGTAAACACTGAAGCTTTCTTT
CASSQELAVNTEAFF
>TRBD1|.|TRBJ1-1|TRBV10-1
TGCGCCAGCAGTGCACACAGGGGTACAACTGAAGCTTTCTTT
CASSAHRGTTEAFF
>.|.|TRBJ2-6|TRBV10-3
TGTGCCATCAGTAAGGGGGGAAGGGACTATAAGGCCAACGTCCTGACTTTC
CAISKGGRDYKANVLTF
>.|.|TRBJ1-1|TRBV28
TGTGCCAGCAGTCCGACGGGTAGGACTGAAGCTTTCTTT
CASSPTGRTEAFF
>TRBD2|.|TRBJ2-1|TRBV5-4
TGTGCCAGCGTTCTAGCGGGGAATGAGCAGTTCTTC
CASVLAGNEQFF